The T cell receptor beta chain under discussion was sequenced for a study of blood T cells in healthy people across ages. On the study more broadly: Template switching caught about one barcoded beta molecule for each two T cells.

Germline values: CDR1 MNHNS, CDR2 SASEGT. This CDR3 is built from 15 residues. For the second PCR, which ran for 7 to 11 cycles, a sample-barcoded 5' primer and a J-beta primer mix were used. TCRdb called the 5' RACE reads again in MiXCR, with one record for every CDR3 protein. This table has about 620,000 distinct CDR3 sequences, 21% appearing once. As for this clonotype: Its matching antigen is unknown. The germline gene is not matched at one end of the junction; a read error may be the cause.

Overall study findings and caveats: Donor CMV status, an unknown factor, possibly confounded changes in expanded clonotypes.

The receptor was isolated from a man in his 70s in good health. Sequenced material: blood. This chain uses TRBV6-1 with TRBJ2-7; 11 bases agree with TRBD1. The DNA of the CDR3 is TGTGCCAGCACTGAAGGGACAGGGGGTACCTACGAGCAGTACTTC. Its protein is CASTEGTGGTYEQYF.